This TCR delta chain originates from a study of gamma-delta chains in newborns, infants, children. Study-level background: Microbial exposure reportedly drives polyclonal innate γδ T cell expansion after birth.

TCRdb reanalyzed the reads using CATT. The table includes around 8,000 delta-chain clones, over 1.5% detected once. This clone was recorded a few times. The protein given by TCRdb reflects a much larger clone and differs at residue 17 from this DNA's translation, likely from a read error; the protein shown is the DNA's translation. The CDR3 covers 18 residues. CDR1 and CDR2 (germline): NSMFDY, ISSIKDK. The chain recombines TRAV29/DV5 with TRDJ1; perhaps TRDD3 as D (5 bases). The TCR originated in a child who was a newborn, infant or young child, either healthy, febrile or measles-vaccinated (not recorded which). The sample comprised blood. The CDR3 sequence: CAASAPRPGGLYTDKLTF. The CDR3 DNA is TGTGCAGCAAGCGCGCCCCGTCCCGGGGGTCTGTACACCGATAAACTCACCTTT.